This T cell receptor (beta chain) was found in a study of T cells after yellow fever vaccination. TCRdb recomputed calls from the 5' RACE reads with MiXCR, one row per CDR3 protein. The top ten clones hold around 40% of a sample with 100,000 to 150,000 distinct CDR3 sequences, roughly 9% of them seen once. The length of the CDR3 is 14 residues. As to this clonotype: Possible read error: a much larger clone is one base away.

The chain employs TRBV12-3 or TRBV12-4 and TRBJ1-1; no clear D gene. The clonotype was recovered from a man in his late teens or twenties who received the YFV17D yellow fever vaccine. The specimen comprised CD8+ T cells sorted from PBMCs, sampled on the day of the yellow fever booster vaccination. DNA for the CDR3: TGTGCCAGCAGTCCGAACCCAGCGAACGCTGAAGCTTTCTTT. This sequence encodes CASSPNPANAEAFF.